This record covers a single TCR beta chain. What it recognizes is unknown. This sample is part of a study of cytomegalovirus exposure and HLA in healthy donors. The study's findings and limits: Later analysis indicated greater clonal expansion among HLA-associated TCR beta chains than among equally common other chains.

Donors sampled were nominally healthy, though unrecorded immune exposures were likely. The PCR made use of 60 Vbeta and 13 Jbeta primers. This table comes from immunoSEQ multiplex PCR, and its TCRdb copy is limited to in-frame clones, with some not included. The repertoire has more than 140,000 clones, over 75% of them found once; the top ten carry approximately 6.1%. Trimming pared 2 bases from V and 0 bases from J, leaving 13 bases between. The CDR3 is made up of 16 amino acids. The V gene's germline CDR1 is SNHLY and CDR2 FYNNEI. The rearrangement uses TRBV2 and TRBJ1-2; D is perhaps TRBD1 (6 bases). The receptor comes from a man in his thirties or forties in good health and CMV-seropositive. The sequenced material came from PBMCs. The CDR3 DNA is TGTGCCAGCAGTGAAAGGGGGTCGCTAGCTAACTATGGCTACACCTTC. It specifies CASSERGSLANYGYTF.